Presented here are 23 T cell receptor beta chains from one specimen sequenced in a study of blood T cell repertoires in COVID-19. Profiling relied on immunoSEQ multiplex PCR, and the TCRdb table lists in-frame clones only, not all of them. The sample holds roughly 98,000 clones; around four fifths are singletons and the top ten take roughly 12%. Specimen: peripheral blood. The receptors originated from a woman aged 70-85 years with active or convalescent COVID-19.

The chain links TRBV6-2 or TRBV6-3 to TRBJ2-2; 9 bases map to TRBD1. J lost 3 bases, V lost 5 bases, and 10 bases had no gene match. CDR1 and CDR2 from the germline V gene are MNHEY and SVGEGT. The CDR3 is 17 residues long. CDR3: CASSQGMGQGYTGELFF. CDR3 DNA sequence: TGTGCCAGCAGTCAAGGAATGGGACAGGGATACACCGGGGAGCTGTTTTTT.

The J gene is TRBJ1-1, the V gene TRBV9, with TRBD1 as a possible D gene (5 bases). CDR1 SGDLS and CDR2 YYNGEE come from the germline V gene. The CDR3 runs 14 residues. Deletions cut 0 bases from V and 0 bases from J, with 6 bases between. DNA of the CDR3: TGTGCCAGCAGCGTAGGACAGATGAACACTGAAGCTTTCTTT. It encodes CASSVGQMNTEAFF.

This clone has just a few counts. The J gene is TRBJ1-2, the V gene TRBV5-6; no firm D call. The CDR3 spans 15 residues. Germline values: CDR1 SGHDT, CDR2 YYEEEE. Deletions cut 2 bases from V and 4 bases from J, with 15 bases between. CDR3 sequence reads: CASSFGSSTGYGYTF. CDR3 DNA: TGTGCCAGCAGCTTCGGGTCCTCTACTGGCTATGGCTACACCTTC.

The chain couples TRBV25-1 to TRBJ1-4, with 8 bases lining up with TRBD1. J gave up 7 bases and V 4 bases, and 5 bases lay outside the gene matches. Germline CDR1 is MGHDK and CDR2 is SYGVNS. This CDR3 is built from 14 residues. This CDR3 reads CASSAPDRAEKLFF. The CDR3 DNA sequence: TGTGCCAGCAGTGCACCGGACAGGGCTGAAAAACTGTTTTTT.

This clone was found a few times. The V gene is TRBV28, the J gene TRBJ1-2; the D is unclear. This CDR3 has 12 residues. Trimming stripped 6 bases from V and 7 bases from J, with 12 bases between. Germline V gives CDR1 MDHEN, CDR2 SYDVKM. CDR3 DNA sequence: TGTGCCAGCAGCCCTCTACTTTTTGGCTACACCTTC. Its translation is CASSPLLFGYTF.

The rearrangement uses TRBV7-9 and TRBJ2-1; no clear D. The ends were cut back, 1 base at V and 0 bases at J, with 7 bases in the middle. Germline CDR1 reads SEHNR; CDR2 reads FQNEAQ (reference sequence). The CDR3 runs to 15 residues. Written as DNA, the CDR3 is TGTGCCAGCAGCTTAGTTAGCTTCTCCTACAATGAGCAGTTCTTC. This codes for CASSLVSFSYNEQFF.

This clone was counted a single time. V gene TRBV2 combines with J gene TRBJ2-1; 7 bases agree with TRBD1. In germline, CDR1 is SNHLY, CDR2 FYNNEI. Losses at the gene ends were 5 bases for V and 7 bases for J; bases not matched to a gene: 5. CDR3 size: 13 residues. The CDR3 bases are TGTGCCAGCAGTATAACAGGGGAGAATGAGCAGTTCTTC. Its translation: CASSITGENEQFF.

The V gene is TRBV11-2, the J gene TRBJ1-2; TRBD1 aligns across 7 bases. Germline CDR1 SGHAT, CDR2 FQNNGV. V was clipped by 4 bases and J by 8 bases; unmatched bases: 10. There are 14 residues in the CDR3. For the CDR3, the DNA is TGTGCCAGCAGCTCCGGGGACAGCTTCAAAGGCTACACCTTC. Translation gives CASSSGDSFKGYTF.

The chain combines TRBV2 with TRBJ2-7; D may be TRBD1 (7 bases). In germline, CDR1 is SNHLY, CDR2 FYNNEI. The CDR3 contains 15 residues. The ends were cut back, 5 bases at V and 3 bases at J, with 17 bases in the middle. The CDR3 nucleotides are TGTGCCAGCAGTCCAGGGGGGCTAGTAAACTACGAGCAGTACTTC. As protein: CASSPGGLVNYEQYF.

CDR3 loop: CASSPDIDQPQHF. The CDR3 coding sequence is TGTGCCAGCTCACCAGACATCGATCAGCCCCAGCATTTT. The chain recombines TRBV18 with TRBJ1-5; D not resolved. The CDR3 totals 13 residues. The germline V and J ends were trimmed by 2 bases and 5 bases, with 7 bases remaining between them. CDR1 is KGHSH and CDR2 is LQKENI in the germline V gene.

This clone was picked up a small number of times. The rearrangement joins TRBV6-5 to TRBJ2-2; 11 positions match TRBD1. With V trimmed by 11 bases and J by 5 bases, 10 bases remained unmatched. CDR3 length: 15 amino acids. Germline values: CDR1 MNHEY, CDR2 SVGAGI. The CDR3 spells CASFPDRGRTGELFF. DNA of the CDR3: TGTGCCTCCTTCCCGGACAGGGGGCGGACCGGGGAGCTGTTTTTT.

This rearrangement joins TRBV5-1 to TRBJ2-2; TRBD1 matches 7 bases. There are 15 residues in the CDR3. V lost 1 base, J lost 2 bases, and 2 bases stayed unmatched. CDR1 and CDR2 (germline): SGHRS, YFSETQ. The CDR3 sequence: CASSLLGGNTGELFF. DNA for the CDR3: TGCGCCAGCAGCTTGCTAGGGGGCAACACCGGGGAGCTGTTTTTT.

The chain couples TRBV7-2 to TRBJ2-5; a possible D gene is TRBD1 (6 bases). CDR3 length: 14 residues. V lost 2 bases and J lost 2, with 9 bases in between. CDR1 is SGHTA and CDR2 is FQGNSA in the germline V gene. In DNA form, the CDR3 reads TGTGCCAGCAGCTTATTCACAGGGCAAGAGACCCAGTACTTC. Translating gives CASSLFTGQETQYF.

This clone was seen once. V gene TRBV5-6 combines with J gene TRBJ1-2; D gene unclear. CDR1 and CDR2 (germline): SGHDT, YYEEEE. Trimming left V 4 bases short and J 8 bases short, with 15 bases between. This CDR3 has 13 amino acids. The CDR3 nucleotides are TGTGCCAGCAGCACCGACTACCGTCGGGGCTACACCTTC. Translation: CASSTDYRRGYTF.

The chain employs TRBV5-1 and TRBJ2-5; D not certain. CDR3 length: 12 amino acids. The germline V gene encodes CDR1 SGHRS and CDR2 YFSETQ. Trimming removed 1 base from V and 2 bases from J, with 3 bases in between. The CDR3 sequence: CASSLPQETQYF. As DNA, the CDR3 is TGCGCCAGCAGCTTGCCTCAAGAGACCCAGTACTTC.

This clone was seen only a few times. The chain couples TRBV5-1 to TRBJ2-2; 14 bases align to TRBD2. In germline, CDR1 is SGHRS, CDR2 YFSETQ. The CDR3 is 16 residues long. Germline trimming cut 4 bases from V and 4 bases from J; bases unmatched to any gene: 3. CDR3 in amino acids: CASSPGLAGGTGELFF. As DNA, the CDR3 is TGCGCCAGCAGCCCAGGACTAGCGGGGGGCACCGGGGAGCTGTTTTTT.

CDR3 amino acids: CASSQGRGQIGTDTQYF. CDR3 DNA: TGTGCCAGCAGCCAAGGAAGGGGACAGATCGGCACAGATACGCAGTATTTT. The chain joins TRBV14 to TRBJ2-3; TRBD1 agrees at 7 bases. J lost 1 base, V lost 1 base, and 8 bases had no gene match. Germline V lookup: CDR1 SGHDN, CDR2 FVKESK. The CDR3 covers 17 residues.

The chain couples TRBV19 to TRBJ1-1; possible D gene TRBD1, 6 bases. Trimming cost V 7 bases and J 0 bases, with 18 bases left between them. The CDR3 totals 16 residues. Germline loops: CDR1 LNHDA, CDR2 SQIVND (reference sequence). CDR3 in amino acids: CASIASTGTMNTEAFF. Written as DNA, the CDR3 is TGTGCCAGTATAGCGTCGACAGGTACTATGAACACTGAAGCTTTCTTT. The variable domain in full, completed from reference TRBV19 and TRBJ1-1, reads DGGITQSPKYLFRKEGQNVTLSCEQNLNHDAMYWYRQDPGQGLRLIYYSQIVNDFQKGDIAEGYSVSREKKESFPLTVTSAQKNPTAFYLCASIASTGTMNTEAFFGQGTRLTVV.

The chain recombines TRBV5-4 with TRBJ2-2, with 8 nucleotides matching TRBD1. The CDR3 runs to 16 residues. Germline assignment: CDR1 SGHNT and CDR2 YYREEE (reference sequence). The junction had 6 bases not matched to a gene; V was cut back by 4 bases and J by 1 base. The CDR3 sequence: CASSGRGTGNTGELFF. The DNA of the CDR3 is TGTGCCAGCAGCGGACGTGGGACAGGGAACACCGGGGAGCTGTTTTTT.

The V gene is TRBV18, the J gene TRBJ2-7, with 14 bases lining up with TRBD2. This CDR3 is built from 19 residues. Germline loops: CDR1 KGHSH, CDR2 LQKENI. V gave up 4 bases and J gave up 3 bases; unmatched junction bases: 14. The CDR3 DNA sequence: TGTGCCAGCTCACGAAGTCCCGGGACTAGCGGGGGAACGGTCTACGAGCAGTACTTC. Translation gives CASSRSPGTSGGTVYEQYF.

The chain has TRBV5-1 and TRBJ1-3; D possibly corresponds to TRBD1 (6 bases). Trimming removed 4 bases from V and 0 bases from J, with 11 bases in between. Germline V lookup: CDR1 SGHRS, CDR2 YFSETQ. The length of the CDR3 is 15 residues. In nucleotides, the CDR3 is TGCGCCAGCAGCAGTACAGGGATCTCTGGAAACACCATATATTTT. Protein sequence: CASSSTGISGNTIYF.

The chain employs TRBV3-1 (or the pseudogene TRBV3-2) and TRBJ1-6; tentatively, D is TRBD1 (6 bases). V was clipped by 4 bases and J by 10 bases, with 14 bases between them. This CDR3 is built from 14 residues. The germline gives CDR1 LGHDT, CDR2 YNNKEL (reference sequence). The CDR3 sequence: CASSPLNRESPLHF. As DNA, the CDR3 is TGTGCCAGCAGCCCGCTGAACAGGGAATCACCCCTCCACTTT.

The genes are TRBV5-4 and TRBJ2-5; 7 bases map to TRBD2. Trimming cost V 4 bases and J 0 bases; bases outside gene matches: 3. Germline CDR1 SGHNT, CDR2 YYREEE (reference sequence). There are 14 residues in the CDR3. CDR3: CASSPRGYQETQYF. Here the CDR3 DNA reads TGTGCCAGCAGCCCGCGGGGGTACCAAGAGACCCAGTACTTC.